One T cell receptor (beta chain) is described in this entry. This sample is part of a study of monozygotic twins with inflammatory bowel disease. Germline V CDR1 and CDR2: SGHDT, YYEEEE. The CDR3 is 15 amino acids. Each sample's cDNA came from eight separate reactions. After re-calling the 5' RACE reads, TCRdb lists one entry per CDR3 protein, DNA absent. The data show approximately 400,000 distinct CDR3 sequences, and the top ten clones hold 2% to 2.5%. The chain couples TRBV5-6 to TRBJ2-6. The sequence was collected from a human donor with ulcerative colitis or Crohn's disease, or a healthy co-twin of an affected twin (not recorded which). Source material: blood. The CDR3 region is CASRFPGSGANVLTF.